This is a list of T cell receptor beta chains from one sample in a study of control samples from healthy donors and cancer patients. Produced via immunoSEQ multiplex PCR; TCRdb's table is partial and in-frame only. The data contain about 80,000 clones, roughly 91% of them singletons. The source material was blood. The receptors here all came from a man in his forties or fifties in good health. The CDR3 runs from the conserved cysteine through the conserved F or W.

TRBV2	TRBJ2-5	CASSDSRTQRETQYF
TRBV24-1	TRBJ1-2	CATSDTNRGQGYTF
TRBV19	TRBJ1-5	CASSTQTGQEQPQHF
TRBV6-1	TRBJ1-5	CASSDSRANQPQHF
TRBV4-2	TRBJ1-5	CASSQEGSSKGPQHF
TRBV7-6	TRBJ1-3	CASSPNIPQSSGNTIYF
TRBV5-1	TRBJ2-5	CASSLDDLGKTQYF
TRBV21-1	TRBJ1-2	CASSKSFPRGYTF
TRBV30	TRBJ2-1	CALTGGAGQFF
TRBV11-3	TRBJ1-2	CASSLGRTGGEVYGYTF
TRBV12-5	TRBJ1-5	CASGLGQNRGQPQHF
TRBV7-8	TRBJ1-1	CASSLRGKGTEAFF
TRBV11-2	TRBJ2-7	CASSGALAGNEQYF
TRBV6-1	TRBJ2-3	CASSEFGGTGHTDTQYF
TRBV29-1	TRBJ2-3	CSVDRGIGTDTQYF
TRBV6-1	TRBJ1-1	CASSEDGRNTEAFF
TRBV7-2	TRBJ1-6	CASSRTWNSPLHF
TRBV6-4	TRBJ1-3	CASSEKGAPGNTIYF
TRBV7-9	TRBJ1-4	CASSVGQGASKLFF
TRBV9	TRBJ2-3	CASSVDPTGDTQYF
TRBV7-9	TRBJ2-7	CASSLVGEISYEQYF
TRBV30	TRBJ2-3	CAWSIGRRVSDTQYF
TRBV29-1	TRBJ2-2	CSVDTGTAFGGELFF
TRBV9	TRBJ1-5	CASSVGQGLRQPQHF
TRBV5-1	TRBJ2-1	CASSRQGAYNEQFF
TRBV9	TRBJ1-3	CASSVGTPTPGNTIYF
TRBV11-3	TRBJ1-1	CASSLKGQGFTEAFF
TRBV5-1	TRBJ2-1	CASSLAVGLYNEQFF
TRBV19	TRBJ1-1	CASSMRAGIEYTEAFF
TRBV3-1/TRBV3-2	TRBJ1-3	CASSQDHGKAGNTIYF
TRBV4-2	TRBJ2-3	CASSQDRGRGIVDTQYF
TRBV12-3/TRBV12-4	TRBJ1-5	CASHRDGNQPQHF
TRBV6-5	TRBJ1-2	CASSYSGRDLYGYTF
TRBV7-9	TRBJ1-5	CASSLGGEGGRQPQHF
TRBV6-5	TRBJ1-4	CASIWDRGEKLFF
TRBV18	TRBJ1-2	CASSPPTVSYGYTF
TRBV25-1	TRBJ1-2	CASSERGSANYGYTF
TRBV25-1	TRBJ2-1	CASSDNQNSYNEQFF
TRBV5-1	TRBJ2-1	CATRPGTGANEQFF
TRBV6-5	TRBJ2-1	CASSYSRVGGHNEQFF
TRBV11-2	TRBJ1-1	CASSQGVWGTSDTEAFF
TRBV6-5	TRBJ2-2	CASSSAGTANTGELFF
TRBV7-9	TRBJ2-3	CASSWLATDTQYF
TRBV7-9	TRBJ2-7	CASSSRDSTYEQYF
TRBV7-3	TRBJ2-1	CASSSSDSYNEQFF
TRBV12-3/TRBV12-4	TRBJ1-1	CASRYGGAEAFF
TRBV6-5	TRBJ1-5	CASSGTSGSNQPQHF
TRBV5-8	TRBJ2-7	CASSLADGAYEQYF
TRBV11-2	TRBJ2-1	CASSLDRSRGEQFF
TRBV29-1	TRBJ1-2	CSMGGPNGYTF
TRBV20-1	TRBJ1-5	CSDRGYQPQHF
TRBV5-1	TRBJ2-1	CASSWDSYDEQFF
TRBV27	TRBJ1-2	CASSLSWEDYGYTF